A selection of T cell receptor beta chains follows, all from one sample in a study of Ad26.COV2.S vaccination and SARS-CoV-2 variants. The protocol was immunoSEQ multiplex PCR, while the TCRdb copy is restricted to in-frame clones and leaves out a portion. The repertoire includes some 300,000 clones, about 86% of them detected once, and more than 1.5% sits in the top ten. The specimen was peripheral blood, collected in a trial of Ad26.COV2.S vaccine versus placebo. These receptors were collected from a person aged 18 to 65 who received the Ad26.COV2.S COVID-19 vaccine or a placebo. Each CDR3 is given with its conserved first and last residue. The order of the fields is J gene, D gene, V gene, clone size, CDR3 DNA, CDR3 protein. A D gene is named only where the DNA matches it firmly. A row's size may be missing; if present it is once, few, many or a size class.

>TRBJ2-2|NA|TRBV18|NA
TGTGCCAGCTCACACAGGGCGAACACCGGGGAGCTGTTTTTT
CASSHRANTGELFF
>TRBJ2-7|NA|TRBV5-6|NA
TGTGCCAGCAGCTCCGGACATGCCTACGAGCAGTACTTC
CASSSGHAYEQYF
>TRBJ2-7|NA|TRBV7-2|NA
TGTGCCAGCAGCTTGGCAGGGATCTACGAGCAGTACTTC
CASSLAGIYEQYF
>TRBJ1-2|NA|TRBV9|NA
TGTGCCAGCAGCCTAGGAGTGGGGACGGGCTATGGCTACACCTTC
CASSLGVGTGYGYTF
>TRBJ2-2|NA|TRBV7-8|NA
TGTGCCAGCAGCTTCTTAGCGGCGAACACCGGGGAGCTGTTTTTT
CASSFLAANTGELFF
>TRBJ1-4|NA|TRBV5-1|NA
TGCGCCAGCAGCCCTGGGACTTCTTCAACTAATGAAAAACTGTTTTTT
CASSPGTSSTNEKLFF
>TRBJ1-2|NA|TRBV6-6|NA
TGTGCCAGCAGTTACTCCGGGGGCTATGGCTACACCTTC
CASSYSGGYGYTF
>TRBJ1-4|TRBD1|TRBV5-6|NA
TGTGCCAGCAGAGGACAGGAAAATGAAAAACTGTTTTTT
CASRGQENEKLFF
>TRBJ1-2|NA|TRBV19|NA
TGTGCCAGTAGTATATTGTGGCAGGCCACTGGCTATGGCTACACCTTC
CASSILWQATGYGYTF
>TRBJ2-7|TRBD2|TRBV7-2|NA
TGTGCCAGCAGCCTCCTGAGCGGGGGTGGGGAGCAGTACTTC
CASSLLSGGGEQYF
>TRBJ1-5|NA|TRBV19|NA
TGTGCCAGTAGTATAACAGGTTCCCGGGGCAATCAGCCCCAGCATTTT
CASSITGSRGNQPQHF
>TRBJ2-3|NA|TRBV5-1|NA
TGCGCCAGCAGCCCCCCCTCGGATACGCAGTATTTT
CASSPPSDTQYF
>TRBJ2-2|TRBD2|TRBV10-1|NA
TGCGCCAGCAGTGACCCAGCGGGGGCTCCTAACACCGGGGAGCTGTTTTTT
CASSDPAGAPNTGELFF
>TRBJ2-1|TRBD2|TRBV5-4|NA
TGTGCCAGCAGCTTGGCTCGGAGTAAGCGGGGGGGCTCCAATGAGCAGTTCTTC
CASSLARSKRGGSNEQFF
>TRBJ1-1|TRBD1|TRBV2|NA
TGTGCCAGCAGACCGGGACAGGGACGGAACACTGAAGCTTTCTTT
CASRPGQGRNTEAFF
>TRBJ2-7|NA|TRBV2|NA
TGTGCCAGCATTGCTCCTGGCAGGGCCTACGAGCAGTACTTC
CASIAPGRAYEQYF
>TRBJ2-7|NA|TRBV3-1/TRBV3-2|NA
TGTGCCAGCAGCCAAGTTTTTACCCCCTACGAGCAGTACTTC
CASSQVFTPYEQYF
>TRBJ2-3|NA|TRBV19|NA
TGTGCCAGTAGTCCGCGGGGTGGCGGCACAGATACGCAGTATTTT
CASSPRGGGTDTQYF
>TRBJ1-4|NA|TRBV4-1|NA
TGCGCCAGCAGCCAAGGTGTGAAGGTTTTTCGAGAAAAACTGTTTTTT
CASSQGVKVFREKLFF
>TRBJ1-1|TRBD1|TRBV18|NA
TGTGCCAGCTCACCACGCGGACAGGGGGCGGCGGCTTTCTTT
CASSPRGQGAAAFF
>TRBJ2-7|TRBD1|TRBV29-1|NA
TGCAGCGTTTTAAACACAGGGGGCAGTACCTACGAGCAGTACTTC
CSVLNTGGSTYEQYF
>TRBJ2-2|NA|TRBV10-3|NA
TGTGCCATCACCCCAGAGCCTAACACCGGGGAGCTGTTTTTT
CAITPEPNTGELFF
>TRBJ2-2|NA|TRBV2|few
TGTGCCAGCAAAGACCCCGCCGGGGAGCTGTTTTTT
CASKDPAGELFF
>TRBJ1-2|TRBD1|TRBV27|NA
TGTGCCAGCAGTTTAACAGGGGTGGCCCCTAACTATGGCTACACCTTC
CASSLTGVAPNYGYTF
>TRBJ2-5|NA|TRBV7-9|NA
TGTGCCAGCAGCCCGTTGGGCAGGGAAGAGACCCAGTACTTC
CASSPLGREETQYF
>TRBJ1-3|NA|TRBV4-1|few
TGCGCCAGCAGCCAAGGCTCGTCTGGAAACACCATATATTTT
CASSQGSSGNTIYF
>TRBJ1-2|NA|TRBV10-3|NA
TGTGCCACCTATCAGGGGACTGGCTACACCTTC
CATYQGTGYTF
>TRBJ1-2|TRBD1|TRBV19|few
TGTGCCAGTAGTATAACCGGGACAGGAGCTAACTATGGCTACACCTTC
CASSITGTGANYGYTF